The following is a T cell receptor (beta chain) sequence with its context. What it binds is unknown. PCR was performed using 60 Vbeta and 13 Jbeta primers. Some clones are missing from TCRdb's copy, which holds only in-frame ones; the method was immunoSEQ multiplex PCR. This repertoire shows 110,000 to 150,000 clones, 75% to 80% found once; its top ten account for around 1.7%. The data stem from a study of cytomegalovirus exposure and HLA in healthy donors. General study findings and limits: Highly shared sequence variants in one cluster were likely a sequencing artifact.

Looked up from germline, CDR1 is MNHNS and CDR2 is SASEGT. This CDR3 contains 12 residues. V trimming: 7 bases; J trimming: 6 bases; junction bases outside the gene matches: 2. The sequenced sample was PBMCs. This sequence joins TRBV6-1 and TRBJ1-2; 10 bases are shared with TRBD1. This sequence originates from a female donor in good health and CMV-seronegative. In nucleotides, the CDR3 is TGTGCCAGCACCGGGACAGGGGATGGCTACACCTTC. It is translated as CASTGTGDGYTF.